This TCR beta chain stems from a study of shared clonotypes between healthy human individuals. V lost 4 bases to trimming and J lost 0 bases, with 7 bases between them. CDR1 is MRHNA and CDR2 is SNTAGT in the germline V gene. CDR3 length equals 14 residues. The sample holds a few counts of this clone. Clones were sequenced by immunoSEQ multiplex PCR, and TCRdb holds only the in-frame ones, with some missing. The repertoire holds hundreds of thousands of clones, approximately 79% seen once, with approximately 1.6% in the top ten. The sample taken for sequencing was memory CD4+ T cells sorted from blood. Subset noted: CD45RA-negative fraction. This chain uses TRBV6-4 with TRBJ1-5; D is uncertain. This TCR derives from a woman aged 25 to 39 in good health. The CDR3, as DNA: TGTGCCAGCAGTGCTGATTATAGCAATCAGCCCCAGCATTTT. This gives the protein CASSADYSNQPQHF.